The 22 T cell receptor beta chains in this list originate from one sample, sequenced in a study of cytomegalovirus exposure and HLA in healthy donors (dated by TCRdb to about 2017). The protocol used for the library was the immunoSEQ multiplex PCR assay. The source is immuneACCESS, and TCRdb retained only in-frame sequences with V and J called. Part of the clones is not carried over; for the studies checked, unresolved V genes explain less than half of this, and the remainder is unexplained. The sample table holds hundreds of thousands of clones, of which more than 85% were seen once. Approximately 12% of the sample is held by the ten biggest clonotypes. The sequenced material came from PBMCs. The receptor source for this set is a young man in good health and CMV-seropositive.

This chain links TRBV6-5 with TRBJ2-7; D may be TRBD2 (5 bases). V lost 1 base and J lost 3, with 7 bases in between. This CDR3 spans 13 amino acids. Germline lookup yields CDR1 MNHEY and CDR2 SVGAGI. CDR3 amino acids: CASSYLGSYEQYF. CDR3 coding DNA: TGTGCCAGCAGTTACTTGGGGAGCTACGAGCAGTACTTC.

The chain uses TRBV5-1 and TRBJ1-2; 10 bases map to TRBD1. The CDR3 length is 16 residues. The J segment lost 0 bases and the V segment lost 4 bases, leaving 6 bases of the junction unmatched. Per the germline V gene, CDR1 is SGHRS and CDR2 is YFSETQ. The CDR3 loop is CASSTTTGGANYGYTF. The CDR3, as DNA: TGCGCCAGCAGCACCACGACAGGGGGCGCTAACTATGGCTACACCTTC.

The chain links TRBV6-6 to TRBJ1-5; 9 bases match TRBD1. The J segment lost 1 base and the V segment lost 4 bases, leaving 5 bases of the junction unmatched. Germline V gives CDR1 MNHNY, CDR2 SVGAGI (reference sequence). CDR3 length: 16 amino acids. Written as DNA, the CDR3 is TGTGCCAGCAGTTCACGAGGACAGGGGAGCAATCAGCCCCAGCATTTT. It encodes CASSSRGQGSNQPQHF.

The rearrangement uses TRBV5-1 and TRBJ2-2; perhaps TRBD2 as D (6 bases). The V gene lost 9 bases and the J gene lost 3 bases, with 15 bases spanning the gap. The CDR3 is made up of 14 amino acids. Germline V gene data show CDR1 as SGHRS and CDR2 as YFSETQ. CDR3 sequence: CATTAGPYTGELFF. In DNA form, the CDR3 reads TGCGCCACTACCGCGGGGCCATACACCGGGGAGCTGTTTTTT.

The chain joins TRBV11-1 to TRBJ1-1; 11 bases are shared with TRBD1. The V segment lost 6 bases and the J segment 5 bases; nucleotides outside the gene matches: 5. CDR1 SGHAT and CDR2 FQDESV come from the germline V gene (reference sequence). The CDR3 extends over 14 amino acids. CDR3 region: CASRWTGGQTEAFF. The CDR3 DNA reads as TGTGCCAGCAGATGGACAGGGGGCCAAACTGAAGCTTTCTTT. Variable domain in full (rest from reference TRBV11-1 and TRBJ1-1): EAEVAQSPRYKITEKSQAVAFWCDPISGHATLYWYRQILGQGPELLVQFQDESVVDDSQLPKDRFSAERLKGVDSTLKIQPAELGDSAMYLCASRWTGGQTEAFFGQGTRLTVV.

The chain carries TRBV5-1 and TRBJ2-1; D may correspond to TRBD1 or TRBD2 (7 bases each). The V gene's germline CDR1 is SGHRS and CDR2 YFSETQ. Trimming took 7 bases from V and 4 from J, leaving 18 bases between them. This CDR3 has 15 amino acids. The CDR3 DNA is TGCGCCAGCTGGGGAGGGGGCCACTCATACAATGAGCAGTTCTTC. Residues: CASWGGGHSYNEQFF.

The rearrangement uses TRBV6-1 and TRBJ2-1; 7 bases agree with TRBD2. Trimming at V came to 3 bases and at J to 6 bases, leaving 8 bases not matched to a gene. Germline CDR1 MNHNS, CDR2 SASEGT. The CDR3 length is 15 residues. The CDR3 here is CASSDLGGGGNEQFF. The CDR3 bases are TGTGCCAGCAGTGACCTAGGAGGCGGGGGCAATGAGCAGTTCTTC.

As regards this clone: Other nucleotide sequences in the sample specify the same CDR3. V and J are TRBV27 and TRBJ2-3; D is possibly TRBD1 (5 bases). V was pared by 3 bases and J by 1 base, with 8 bases between. CDR3 length equals 14 residues. Per germline, CDR1 MNHEY and CDR2 SMNVEV (reference sequence). The CDR3 reads CASSFGRGTDTQYF. The CDR3 coding sequence is TGTGCCAGCAGTTTTGGCAGGGGCACAGATACGCAGTATTTT.

The chain is built from TRBV7-9 and TRBJ2-7; 10 bases align to TRBD2. The CDR3 is 17 residues long. Unmatched junction bases numbered 10, after V lost 1 base and J lost 4 bases. The germline CDR1 and CDR2 sequences are SEHNR and FQNEAQ (reference sequence). The CDR3 DNA is TGTGCCAGCAGCTTAGTCCCGAGCGGGAGGGCCGGGTACGAGCAGTACTTC. Translation: CASSLVPSGRAGYEQYF. Looking up the rest from reference TRBV7-9 and TRBJ2-7 gives the full variable domain: DTGVSQNPRHKITKRGQNVTFRCDPISEHNRLYWYRQTLGQGPEFLTYFQNEAQLEKSRLLSDRFSAERPKGSFSTLEIQRTEQGDSAMYLCASSLVPSGRAGYEQYFGPGTRLTVT.

This chain connects TRBV5-4 to TRBJ2-3; D is unresolved. Germline-derived CDR1 and CDR2 are SGHNT and YYREEE (reference sequence). V was trimmed by 1 base and J by 3 bases, leaving 9 bases between them. The CDR3 contains 14 residues. The CDR3 DNA sequence: TGTGCCAGCAGCTTGCATCTAGATACAGATACGCAGTATTTT. It translates to CASSLHLDTDTQYF.

The rearrangement uses TRBV28 and TRBJ1-1, with 10 bases that match TRBD1. CDR1 and CDR2 from the germline V gene are MDHEN and SYDVKM. The V and J ends lost 5 bases and 1 base, in that order; junction bases with no gene match: 7. This CDR3 has 16 residues. DNA of the CDR3: TGTGCCAGCAGTCCAGACAGGGGGCACGGGAACACTGAAGCTTTCTTT. Protein sequence: CASSPDRGHGNTEAFF.

The chain employs TRBV19 and TRBJ2-7; the D gene is possibly TRBD2 (5 bases). This CDR3 contains 15 residues. V dropped 3 bases and J dropped 3 bases, with 15 bases sitting between them. The germline V gene encodes CDR1 LNHDA and CDR2 SQIVND (reference sequence). CDR3 DNA sequence: TGTGCCAGTAGTATGGGTGTGGGAGCTTACTACGAGCAGTACTTC. Its protein product is CASSMGVGAYYEQYF.

This clone has a single count. The chain uses TRBV6-5 and TRBJ2-7; no definite D call. CDR3 length: 13 amino acids. V dropped 0 bases and J dropped 4 bases, with 7 bases sitting between them. Germline V lookup: CDR1 MNHEY, CDR2 SVGAGI. The CDR3 nucleotides read TGTGCCAGCAGTTACTCACAAGAGTACGAGCAGTACTTC. Protein sequence: CASSYSQEYEQYF.

V gene TRBV11-3 combines with J gene TRBJ2-5; 8 bases map to TRBD2. Germline loops: CDR1 SGHNT, CDR2 YENEEA. The CDR3 covers 18 residues. With 1 base clipped from V and 5 bases from J, the junction kept 15 bases outside the gene matches. The chain's CDR3 is CASSLGPGGGAGAETQYF. CDR3 in DNA: TGTGCCAGCAGCTTAGGCCCCGGTGGAGGAGCGGGAGCGGAGACCCAGTACTTC.

This clone showed up just a few times. The J gene is TRBJ2-7, the V gene TRBV11-2; TRBD2 might be the D (5 bases). This CDR3 spans 13 amino acids. Germline values: CDR1 SGHAT, CDR2 FQNNGV. The V gene lost 1 base and the J gene lost 1 base, with 5 bases spanning the gap. CDR3 nucleotides: TGTGCCAGCAGCTTAGCGGGGTCCTACGAGCAGTACTTC. This gives the protein CASSLAGSYEQYF.

The rearrangement links TRBV9 to TRBJ1-3, with TRBD1 as a possible D gene (5 bases). The germline gives CDR1 SGDLS, CDR2 YYNGEE. This CDR3 region has 17 residues. Trimming took 0 bases from V and 0 from J, leaving 13 bases between them. In DNA, the CDR3 is TGTGCCAGCAGCGTAGCTGGCAGGGTGAGCTCTGGAAACACCATATATTTT. Translated, it gives CASSVAGRVSSGNTIYF.

The genes are TRBV6-6 and TRBJ1-5; 10 bases fit TRBD1. Germline CDR1 MNHNY, CDR2 SVGAGI (reference sequence). V dropped 4 bases and J dropped 3; count of bases not matched to a gene: 6. The CDR3 sequence is 16 residues long. The DNA of the CDR3 is TGTGCCAGCAGTTTGGGACAGGGGTTTTTCAATCAGCCCCAGCATTTT. The encoded protein is CASSLGQGFFNQPQHF.

The J gene is TRBJ1-5, the V gene TRBV6-5, with D possibly being TRBD1 (6 bases). V was pared by 5 bases and J by 3 bases, with 11 bases between. CDR1 and CDR2 (germline): MNHEY, SVGAGI. This CDR3 has 14 residues. The CDR3 nucleotides are TGTGCCAGCAGTGAAAACAGGGTCAATCAGCCCCAGCATTTT. Translation: CASSENRVNQPQHF.

The chain links TRBV28 to TRBJ2-7; D not resolved. The V gene's germline CDR1 is MDHEN and CDR2 SYDVKM. The CDR3 has 14 residues. Between the trimmed V and J ends, which lost 7 bases and 2 bases, there was a span of 15 bases. This CDR3 reads CASTSFTGPYEQYF. Here the CDR3 DNA reads TGTGCCAGCACCTCTTTTACGGGCCCCTACGAGCAGTACTTC.

This chain links TRBV27 with TRBJ1-2; 11 nucleotides align to TRBD1. V was clipped by 4 bases and J by 4 bases; unmatched bases: 2. The CDR3 is made up of 14 amino acids. Germline lookup yields CDR1 MNHEY and CDR2 SMNVEV (reference sequence). CDR3 coding DNA: TGTGCCAGCAGTTGGACAGGGGGCGCCTATGGCTACACCTTC. It is translated as CASSWTGGAYGYTF.

The chain has TRBV7-7 and TRBJ2-1, with D uncertain. V was clipped by 0 bases and J by 0 bases, with 12 bases between them. The CDR3 has 17 amino acids. Germline CDR1 is SSHAT and CDR2 is FNYEAQ (reference sequence). The CDR3 sequence is CASSLAGILSSYNEQFF. In DNA form, the CDR3 reads TGTGCCAGCAGCTTAGCAGGGATCCTTAGCTCCTACAATGAGCAGTTCTTC. Filled out from reference TRBV7-7 and TRBJ2-1, the complete variable domain reads GAGVSQSPRYKVTKRGQDVTLRCDPISSHATLYWYQQALGQGPEFLTYFNYEAQPDKSGLPSDRFSAERPEGSISTLTIQRTEQRDSAMYRCASSLAGILSSYNEQFFGPGTRLTVL.

The chain links TRBV6-5 to TRBJ1-1; D may be TRBD1 (5 bases). V lost 6 bases, J lost 6 bases, and 14 bases lay in between. The CDR3 extends over 13 amino acids. Germline CDR1 MNHEY, CDR2 SVGAGI. The CDR3 DNA reads TGTGCCAGCAGCCCCGGACAAAGGGCTGAAGCTTTCTTT. Protein sequence: CASSPGQRAEAFF.